This T cell receptor (beta chain) was captured by sequencing in a study of blood T cell repertoires in COVID-19. Per the original methods: Scientists estimated how many nucleated cells there were by amplifying reference gene primers. The method was immunoSEQ multiplex PCR; TCRdb's version includes in-frame clones alone and lacks a portion of them. V and J calls and clone size are given by that table; D and trimming were obtained from the DNA. The sample lists about 400,000 clones; around 87% were seen once. Germline V CDR1 and CDR2: MDHEN, SYDVKM. V trimming: 3 bases; J trimming: 5 bases; junction bases outside the gene matches: 9. The CDR3 consists of 16 residues. Recruits, aged roughly 18 to 90 years, lived in 20 to 30 US areas. Clinical histories supplied by participants themselves formed the basis of cohort assignment.

The specimen sequenced was PBMCs or T cells enriched from blood (not recorded which). This receptor was identified in a man aged 35 to 55 in a cohort exposed to, infected with or recovered from COVID-19 (not recorded which). The J gene is TRBJ2-1, the V gene TRBV28; 8 bases align to TRBD2. The CDR3 reads CASSFLGRGVNNEQFF. The CDR3 bases are TGTGCCAGCAGTTTCCTGGGGCGGGGGGTAAACAATGAGCAGTTCTTC.